Listed here are 15 T cell receptor beta chains from one sample, sequenced in a study of siplizumab effects on memory and regulatory T cells. The repertoire was sequenced with immunoSEQ multiplex PCR; TCRdb's copy has only in-frame clones and lacks some. The data contain about 100,000 clones, approximately 91% of them singletons. The sample consisted of CD4+ T cells sorted from blood. All receptors derive from a human donor in good health. Some clones in this sample may be carry-over from other donors' samples.

The chain recombines TRBV7-8 with TRBJ1-4; D is undetermined. Germline V gene lookup returns CDR1 SGHVS and CDR2 FQNEAQ. The V and J ends lost 0 bases and 3 bases respectively, with 11 bases between them. This CDR3 is built from 16 residues. CDR3 nucleotide sequence: TGTGCCAGCAGCTTAGCGCTGGGGTTGGCTAATGAAAAACTGTTTTTT. Translated, it gives CASSLALGLANEKLFF.

This rearrangement joins TRBV4-2 to TRBJ2-2, with TRBD2 matching over 12 bases. The CDR3 runs to 20 residues. Per germline, CDR1 LGHNA and CDR2 YNFKEQ. The J segment lost 6 bases and the V segment lost 4 bases, leaving 18 bases of the junction unmatched. The DNA of the CDR3 is TGTGCCAGCAGCCCTACCTACTGGGAGCGGACTAGCGGGAAATCCGGGGAGCTGTTTTTT. Translated: CASSPTYWERTSGKSGELFF.

The J gene is TRBJ2-5, the V gene TRBV30; 10 nucleotides match TRBD1. This CDR3 region has 14 residues. From germline, CDR1 is GTSNPN and CDR2 SVGIG (reference sequence). Trimming removed 3 bases from V and 7 bases from J; junction bases left unmatched: 8. The CDR3 loop is CAWRPTGGAGTQYF. The CDR3, as DNA: TGTGCCTGGAGGCCGACAGGGGGCGCGGGGACCCAGTACTTC.

The chain has TRBV6-5 and TRBJ2-1; TRBD2 aligns across 9 bases. The J segment lost 1 base and the V segment lost 3 bases, leaving 4 bases of the junction unmatched. Germline loops: CDR1 MNHEY, CDR2 SVGAGI. There are 16 residues in the CDR3. This CDR3 reads CASSYVLAGSYNEQFF. CDR3 nucleotide sequence: TGTGCCAGCAGTTATGTACTAGCGGGTTCCTACAATGAGCAGTTCTTC.

The J gene is TRBJ2-3, the V gene TRBV27; 13 nucleotides line up with TRBD2. CDR1 and CDR2 from the germline V gene are MNHEY and SMNVEV (reference sequence). The CDR3 totals 16 residues. The V segment lost 6 bases and the J segment 2 bases; nucleotides outside the gene matches: 5. The CDR3 DNA follows: TGTGCCAGCAGCCGGGGACTAGCGGGAACCACAGATACGCAGTATTTT. The encoded protein is CASSRGLAGTTDTQYF.

This clone has only one observation. The chain combines TRBV18 with TRBJ2-7; 10 bases are a match to TRBD1. The V gene's germline CDR1 is KGHSH and CDR2 LQKENI. J gave up 5 bases and V 4 bases, and 8 bases lay outside the gene matches. The CDR3 consists of 15 residues. CDR3 in amino acids: CASSQATGGMDEQYF. The DNA of the CDR3 is TGTGCCAGCTCACAGGCGACAGGGGGCATGGACGAGCAGTACTTC. Drawing the rest from reference TRBV18 and TRBJ2-7, the complete variable domain is NAGVMQNPRHLVRRRGQEARLRCSPMKGHSHVYWYRQLPEEGLKFMVYLQKENIIDESGMPKERFSAEFPKEGPSILRIQQVVRGDSAAYFCASSQATGGMDEQYFGPGTRLTVT.

The chain joins TRBV6-5 to TRBJ2-5; D may be TRBD2 (5 bases). Germline assignment: CDR1 MNHEY and CDR2 SVGAGI. V was clipped by 0 bases and J by 7 bases, with 6 bases between them. The CDR3 sequence is 12 residues long. In DNA form, the CDR3 reads TGTGCCAGCAGTTACTCCCGGGGGACCCAGTACTTC. Amino acids: CASSYSRGTQYF.

V gene TRBV11-3 combines with J gene TRBJ2-5, with D possibly matching TRBD2 (5 bases). Germline-derived CDR1 and CDR2 are SGHNT and YENEEA. There are 15 residues in the CDR3. V shed 1 base and J shed 4 bases, with 13 bases lying between them. Here the CDR3 reads CASSLGPTGSETQYF. The CDR3 coding sequence is TGTGCCAGCAGCTTAGGCCCTACGGGGTCAGAGACCCAGTACTTC.

The CDR3: CASSGQGGNTEAFF. DNA of the CDR3: TGTGCCAGCAGCGGACAGGGGGGGAACACTGAAGCTTTCTTT. This rearrangement joins TRBV2 to TRBJ1-1; the match to TRBD1 covers 10 bases. The trim removed 6 bases at V and 1 base at J, leaving 2 bases unmatched. The CDR3 spans 14 residues. CDR1 is SNHLY, CDR2 FYNNEI, per germline. Supplemented by reference TRBV2 and TRBJ1-1, the full variable domain reads EPEVTQTPSHQVTQMGQEVILRCVPISNHLYFYWYRQILGQKVEFLVSFYNNEISEKSEIFDDQFSVERPDGSNFTLKIRSTKLEDSAMYFCASSGQGGNTEAFFGQGTRLTVV.

The chain links TRBV5-1 to TRBJ2-1; no clear D. V lost 1 base to trimming and J lost 4 bases, with 18 bases between them. CDR1 SGHRS and CDR2 YFSETQ come from the germline V gene. This CDR3 comprises 17 residues. The CDR3 region is CASSLRSVTHLYNEQFF. In DNA form, the CDR3 reads TGCGCCAGCAGCTTGCGTTCGGTAACCCACCTTTACAATGAGCAGTTCTTC. The full variable domain, with the rest looked up from reference TRBV5-1 and TRBJ2-1, is KAGVTQTPRYLIKTRGQQVTLSCSPISGHRSVSWYQQTPGQGLQFLFEYFSETQRNKGNFPGRFSGRQFSNSRSEMNVSTLELGDSALYLCASSLRSVTHLYNEQFFGPGTRLTVL.

CDR3 sequence: CASGIGTGGQPQHF. The CDR3 coding sequence is TGTGCCAGCGGGATCGGGACAGGGGGTCAGCCCCAGCATTTT. The chain recombines TRBV5-5 with TRBJ1-5; 11 nucleotides align to TRBD1. The CDR3 totals 14 residues. J was trimmed by 6 bases and V by 7 bases; bases with no gene match: 6. Germline lookup yields CDR1 SGHKS and CDR2 YYEKEE (reference sequence).

J is TRBJ2-3 and V is TRBV7-3; 9 nucleotides match TRBD2. This CDR3 spans 15 amino acids. The ends lost 2 bases at V and 3 bases at J; junction bases unmatched: 3. Germline V CDR1 and CDR2: SGHTA, FQGTGA. CDR3 sequence (DNA): TGTGCCAGCAGCTTACTAGCGGGGATGACAGATACGCAGTATTTT. Translation gives CASSLLAGMTDTQYF. The variable domain in full, completed from reference TRBV7-3 and TRBJ2-3, reads GAGVSQTPSNKVTEKGKYVELRCDPISGHTALYWYRQSLGQGPEFLIYFQGTGAADDSGLPNDRFFAVRPEGSVSTLKIQRTERGDSAVYLCASSLLAGMTDTQYFGPGTRLTVL.

V gene TRBV7-9 combines with J gene TRBJ1-4, with 10 bases matching TRBD1. This CDR3 is built from 15 residues. V was pared by 5 bases and J by 8 bases, with 8 bases of the junction left unmatched. Germline V gives CDR1 SEHNR, CDR2 FQNEAQ (reference sequence). CDR3 in DNA: TGTGCCAGCAGCCCCGGACAGGGGGTAGGGGAAAAACTGTTTTTT. It encodes CASSPGQGVGEKLFF.

The chain is built from TRBV9 and TRBJ1-1; D is unresolved. This CDR3 contains 13 residues. The germline V gene has CDR1 SGDLS and CDR2 YYNGEE. Trimming cost V 7 bases and J 1 base, with 11 bases left between them. The CDR3 region is CASAFRQNTEAFF. The CDR3 region has the DNA TGTGCCAGCGCGTTCCGGCAGAACACTGAAGCTTTCTTT.

This clone was detected a few times. This rearrangement joins TRBV7-8 to TRBJ2-3; no definite D call. The germline V gene encodes CDR1 SGHVS and CDR2 FQNEAQ. This CDR3 contains 13 residues. Trimming shortened V by 3 bases and J by 6 bases, and 10 bases separated the two germline ends. For the CDR3, the DNA is TGTGCCAGCAGCTTTACGGGTGAGGATACGCAGTATTTT. This codes for CASSFTGEDTQYF. The variable domain in full, with the rest retrieved from reference TRBV7-8 and TRBJ2-3, is GAGVSQSPRYKVAKRGQDVALRCDPISGHVSLFWYQQALGQGPEFLTYFQNEAQLDKSGLPSDRFFAERPEGSVSTLKIQRTQQEDSAVYLCASSFTGEDTQYFGPGTRLTVL.